Below are 8 T cell receptor beta chains sequenced from a single sample in a study of blood T cell repertoires in COVID-19. The table came from immunoSEQ multiplex PCR; TCRdb's copy has only in-frame clones and leaves some out. Of approximately 230,000 clones listed, roughly 85% are singletons. Sequencing was performed on peripheral blood. The receptors originated from a man aged 25 to 40 who had recovered from COVID-19.

The CDR3 loop is CASSQDRERVSIPLPQYF. The CDR3, as DNA: TGCGCCAGCAGCCAAGATCGGGAAAGAGTATCCATCCCTTTACCGCAGTACTTC. V and J are TRBV4-3 and TRBJ2-7; perhaps TRBD2 as D (5 bases). V was cut by 0 bases and J by 9 bases, with 27 bases left in between. The germline gives CDR1 LGHNA, CDR2 YSLEER. The CDR3 loop spans 18 amino acids.

A few counts support this clone. This chain connects TRBV5-8 to TRBJ2-1, with D maybe TRBD2 (5 bases). Germline CDR1 is SGHTS and CDR2 is YDEGEE. V gave up 4 bases and J gave up 2 bases, with 10 bases separating them. The CDR3 extends over 14 amino acids. CDR3 nucleotide sequence: TGTGCCAGCAGCCGGAGCGGACCCTACAATGAGCAGTTCTTC. Protein sequence: CASSRSGPYNEQFF.

A single count supports this clone. This chain joins TRBV13 and TRBJ1-2, with D possibly TRBD1 on 6 matching bases. Germline V CDR1 and CDR2: PRHDT, FYEKMQ (reference sequence). This CDR3 is 16 amino acids long. Trimming took 0 bases from V and 3 from J, leaving 14 bases between them. The CDR3 DNA sequence: TGTGCCAGCAGCTTAGGCCGTAGCAGGGGCGACTATGGCTACACCTTC. Protein: CASSLGRSRGDYGYTF.

V usage is TRBV19 and J usage is TRBJ2-7; TRBD2 agrees at 14 bases. CDR3 length equals 15 residues. Germline lookup yields CDR1 LNHDA and CDR2 SQIVND (reference sequence). J was trimmed by 2 bases and V by 6 bases; bases with no gene match: 3. CDR3 nucleotides: TGTGCCAGTAGCATGACTAGCGGGGGGGCCTACGAGCAGTACTTC. Encoded protein: CASSMTSGGAYEQYF.

The chain recombines TRBV5-1 with TRBJ1-2; D remains ambiguous. Trimming cost V 0 bases and J 0 bases, with 6 bases left between them. Per the germline V gene, CDR1 is SGHRS and CDR2 is YFSETQ. This CDR3 is built from 14 residues. CDR3 amino acids: CASSLGGTNYGYTF. The CDR3 bases are TGCGCCAGCAGCTTGGGCGGCACTAACTATGGCTACACCTTC.

The chain couples TRBV11-2 to TRBJ1-2; the D is unclear. V was clipped by 6 bases and J by 8 bases, with 13 bases between them. Germline CDR1 SGHAT, CDR2 FQNNGV. The CDR3 spans 12 residues. The DNA for the CDR3 is TGTGCCAGCAGTCGAACCTCTGGCGGCTACACCTTC. It translates to CASSRTSGGYTF.

The chain carries TRBV4-3 and TRBJ1-1; D not certain. Trimming cost V 2 bases and J 0 bases, with 7 bases left between them. This CDR3 is built from 14 residues. The germline CDR1 and CDR2 sequences are LGHNA and YSLEER. The CDR3 nucleotides read TGCGCCAGCAGCCAAAACCCAGTGAACACTGAAGCTTTCTTT. This sequence encodes CASSQNPVNTEAFF.

J is TRBJ1-1 and V is TRBV12-3 or TRBV12-4; weak D call: TRBD1 (5 bases). Trimming removed 5 bases at V and 0 bases at J, with 7 bases between. CDR3 length: 13 residues. This CDR3 is CASSPRVNTEAFF. As DNA, the CDR3 is TGTGCCAGCAGTCCCAGGGTGAACACTGAAGCTTTCTTT.